Presented here are 30 T cell receptor beta chains from one specimen sequenced in a study of T-cell reconstitution after alpha-beta-depleted transplantation in children. Preparation of the TCRbeta library was carried out with unique molecular identifiers. TCRdb re-called the PCR reads with MiXCR, one entry per CDR3 protein. The sample has about 610,000 distinct CDR3 sequences, under 12% seen once; the top ten hold 4% to 5%. The sample was PBMCs from the stem cell graft donor, taken from the stem cell graft. The receptors come from a human donor who donated a stem cell graft to a child with acute myeloid leukemia.

Many counts were recorded for this clonotype. The rearrangement uses TRBV29-1 and TRBJ2-1, with D possibly being TRBD1 (5 bases). The germline CDR1 and CDR2 sequences are SQVTM and ANQGSEA. V was shortened by 5 bases and J by 3 bases, with 11 bases between the two germline ends. This CDR3 has 13 amino acids. CDR3 sequence (DNA): TGCAGCGTTTGGCAGGGTGGCTACAATGAGCAGTTCTTC. Translated: CSVWQGGYNEQFF.

This clonotype was observed at least ten times. The gene calls are TRBV27 and TRBJ2-7, with D tentatively TRBD2 (6 bases). The length of the CDR3 is 14 residues. V was pared by 2 bases and J by 4 bases, with 12 bases between. Germline V gives CDR1 MNHEY, CDR2 SMNVEV (reference sequence). CDR3 nucleotides: TGTGCCAGCAGTTTAGGAGGGATAAAGTACGAGCAGTACTTC. It codes for CASSLGGIKYEQYF.

This clonotype was seen repeatedly, ten times or more. The chain has TRBV27 and TRBJ2-7; possibly TRBD2 for D (5 bases). The germline V and J ends were trimmed by 1 base and 3 bases, with 7 bases remaining between them. The CDR3 is made up of 13 amino acids. Germline values: CDR1 MNHEY, CDR2 SMNVEV (reference sequence). CDR3 in DNA: TGTGCCAGCAGTTTATTCGAGGGCTACGAGCAGTACTTC. This translates into CASSLFEGYEQYF.

The V and J genes are TRBV6-1 and TRBJ2-1; 8 bases are shared with TRBD1. After removal of 6 bases from V and 7 bases from J, the junction contained 8 bases not matched to a gene. This CDR3 comprises 14 residues. Germline lookup yields CDR1 MNHNS and CDR2 SASEGT. Here the CDR3 reads CASSTGGGKNEQFF. For the CDR3, the DNA is TGTGCCAGCAGCACAGGGGGAGGAAAGAATGAGCAGTTCTTC.

V and J are TRBV29-1 and TRBJ2-5; a possible D gene is TRBD2 (5 bases). CDR3 length: 10 amino acids. The germline V gene has CDR1 SQVTM and CDR2 ANQGSEA. Trimming took 6 bases from V and 5 from J, leaving 7 bases between them. Written as DNA, the CDR3 is TGCAGCGTCCTAGCCGAGACCCAGTACTTC. Encoded protein: CSVLAETQYF. Filled out from reference TRBV29-1 and TRBJ2-5, the complete variable domain reads SAVISQKPSRDICQRGTSLTIQCQVDSQVTMMFWYRQQPGQSLTLIATANQGSEATYESGFVIDKFPISRPNLTFSTLTVSNMSPEDSSIYLCSVLAETQYFGPGTRLLVL.

This clonotype was counted a few times. This chain connects TRBV6-5 to TRBJ1-4; D is perhaps TRBD1 (6 bases). Germline V gene lookup returns CDR1 MNHEY and CDR2 SVGAGI. Trimming cost V 8 bases and J 6 bases, with 22 bases left between them. CDR3 length equals 16 residues. In DNA, the CDR3 is TGTGCCAGCCGCGAGGGAGACAGGTTCAGTGATGAAAAACTGTTTTTT. Translating gives CASREGDRFSDEKLFF.

In this sample, this clonotype turned up many times. Written as DNA, the CDR3 is TGTGCCAGCAGTAAGGCGGGAGGGCCCTACGAGCAGTACTTC. Amino acid sequence: CASSKAGGPYEQYF. This rearrangement joins TRBV27 to TRBJ2-7, with 9 bases lining up with TRBD2. V was clipped by 5 bases and J by 2 bases; unmatched bases: 4. There are 14 residues in the CDR3. Per the germline V gene, CDR1 is MNHEY and CDR2 is SMNVEV (reference sequence).

This clonotype was counted ten times or more. The chain combines TRBV4-2 with TRBJ2-6, with D uncertain. There are 15 residues in the CDR3. CDR1 and CDR2 from the germline V gene are LGHNA and YNFKEQ. Trimming stripped 4 bases from V and 1 base from J, with 8 bases between. CDR3 region: CASSLQLSGANVLTF. DNA of the CDR3: TGTGCCAGCAGCCTTCAGTTGTCTGGGGCCAACGTCCTGACTTTC.

This clonotype was counted at least ten times. This rearrangement joins TRBV20-1 to TRBJ1-1, with TRBD1 identical over 8 bases. Germline V gives CDR1 DFQATT, CDR2 SNEGSKA (reference sequence). The CDR3 is 13 residues long. The junction had 4 bases not matched to a gene; V was cut back by 3 bases and J by 4 bases. The CDR3 nucleotides read TGCAGTGCTAGGGACAGGGTGGGCACTGAAGCTTTCTTT. It codes for CSARDRVGTEAFF.

This chain uses TRBV20-1 with TRBJ2-3; 8 nucleotides align to TRBD2. Germline values: CDR1 DFQATT, CDR2 SNEGSKA (reference sequence). V gave up 1 base and J gave up 6 bases; unmatched junction bases: 9. This CDR3 has 15 residues. CDR3: CSARVGAGGVDTQYF. Here the CDR3 DNA reads TGCAGTGCTAGAGTCGGTGCGGGAGGAGTGGATACGCAGTATTTT.

Only a few counts were recorded for this clonotype. V is TRBV6-1 and J is TRBJ2-5; 7 nucleotides align to TRBD1. The length of the CDR3 is 14 residues. Germline-derived CDR1 and CDR2 are MNHNS and SASEGT. Trimming removed 4 bases from V and 7 bases from J; junction bases left unmatched: 9. CDR3 in amino acids: CASSGQGIFGTQYF. CDR3 nucleotide sequence: TGTGCCAGCAGTGGACAGGGTATTTTCGGGACCCAGTACTTC.

V usage is TRBV20-1 and J usage is TRBJ2-2; D remains unclear. Germline V gives CDR1 DFQATT, CDR2 SNEGSKA (reference sequence). The CDR3 sequence is 12 residues long. CDR3 region: CSGSSNTGELFF. The CDR3 DNA reads as TGCTCCGGGTCTTCGAACACCGGGGAGCTGTTTTTT.

The rearrangement uses TRBV20-1 and TRBJ2-1, with D maybe TRBD2 (5 bases). The CDR3 extends over 15 amino acids. The germline V and J ends were trimmed by 5 bases and 2 bases, with 16 bases remaining between them. Germline lookup yields CDR1 DFQATT and CDR2 SNEGSKA (reference sequence). CDR3 bases: TGCAGTGCTGTGGTAGGGAGAATAACCTACAATGAGCAGTTCTTC. Translated, it gives CSAVVGRITYNEQFF.

The chain uses TRBV5-1 and TRBJ2-4, with D uncertain. The length of the CDR3 is 12 residues. V lost 2 bases, J lost 8 bases, and 8 bases lay in between. Looked up from germline, CDR1 is SGHRS and CDR2 is YFSETQ. The CDR3 sequence is CASSFAQDIQYF. DNA for the CDR3: TGCGCCAGCAGCTTTGCCCAAGACATTCAGTACTTC.

This clonotype was seen ten or more times. V usage is TRBV20-1 and J usage is TRBJ2-4; 7 positions match TRBD2. Germline V lookup: CDR1 DFQATT, CDR2 SNEGSKA (reference sequence). Trimming removed 5 bases from V and 3 bases from J; junction bases left unmatched: 1. This CDR3 is built from 12 residues. The CDR3 sequence: CSAGGGKNIQYF. CDR3 in DNA: TGCAGTGCTGGCGGGGGCAAAAACATTCAGTACTTC.

This chain uses TRBV4-3 with TRBJ2-1, with TRBD2 matching over 12 bases. V gave up 0 bases and J gave up 12 bases; unmatched junction bases: 9. CDR1 and CDR2 (germline): LGHNA, YSLEER. CDR3 length: 16 residues. The CDR3 protein is CASSQETGLAGKGQFF. For the CDR3, the DNA is TGCGCCAGCAGCCAAGAGACGGGACTAGCGGGCAAAGGGCAGTTCTTC.

The V gene is TRBV20-1, the J gene TRBJ1-3, with TRBD1 as a possible D gene (5 bases). V was clipped by 0 bases and J by 3 bases, with 12 bases between them. Per germline, CDR1 DFQATT and CDR2 SNEGSKA (reference sequence). This CDR3 region has 15 residues. This CDR3 reads CSARDLRGGGNTIYF. DNA of the CDR3: TGCAGTGCTAGAGATTTGAGGGGAGGTGGAAACACCATATATTTT.

The chain recombines TRBV5-1 with TRBJ2-1, with 7 nucleotides matching TRBD2. This CDR3 contains 15 residues. J gave up 5 bases and V 4 bases, and 9 bases lay outside the gene matches. Per the germline V gene, CDR1 is SGHRS and CDR2 is YFSETQ. The CDR3 spells CASSPPSGNHNEQFF. CDR3 nucleotide sequence: TGCGCCAGCAGCCCTCCGAGCGGGAATCACAATGAGCAGTTCTTC.

The chain has TRBV2 and TRBJ2-7; TRBD1 matches at 9 bases. Per the germline V gene, CDR1 is SNHLY and CDR2 is FYNNEI. J gave up 2 bases and V 3 bases, and 5 bases lay outside the gene matches. This CDR3 is 15 amino acids long. CDR3 sequence reads: CASSEWGQGPYEQYF. The CDR3 bases are TGTGCCAGCAGTGAGTGGGGACAGGGACCCTACGAGCAGTACTTC. Full variable domain (remainder filled in from reference TRBV2 and TRBJ2-7): EPEVTQTPSHQVTQMGQEVILRCVPISNHLYFYWYRQILGQKVEFLVSFYNNEISEKSEIFDDQFSVERPDGSNFTLKIRSTKLEDSAMYFCASSEWGQGPYEQYFGPGTRLTVT.

In its sample, this clonotype was seen a few times. The rearrangement joins TRBV7-9 to TRBJ2-3; D remains ambiguous. V lost 3 bases, J lost 6 bases, and 19 bases lay in between. This CDR3 contains 16 residues. CDR1 is SEHNR and CDR2 is FQNEAQ in the germline V gene (reference sequence). CDR3 nucleotides: TGTGCCAGCAGCTTGATCCTGGACGTGAGATCTGATACGCAGTATTTT. Amino acid sequence: CASSLILDVRSDTQYF.

The chain uses TRBV18 and TRBJ2-7; D is perhaps TRBD1 or TRBD2 (5 bases each). The CDR3 has 15 amino acids. Germline loops: CDR1 KGHSH, CDR2 LQKENI. Trimming took 2 bases from V and 0 from J, leaving 11 bases between them. The CDR3 protein is CASSPVRDDSYEQYF. The DNA of the CDR3 is TGTGCCAGCTCACCAGTCCGGGACGACTCCTACGAGCAGTACTTC.

This clonotype has ten or more counts. The chain couples TRBV14 to TRBJ2-5; TRBD2 matches at 14 bases. CDR1 and CDR2 from the germline V gene are SGHDN and FVKESK. J gave up 5 bases and V 4 bases, and 9 bases lay outside the gene matches. The CDR3 totals 17 residues. CDR3 region: CASSLRGTSGSPETQYF. The CDR3 nucleotides are TGTGCCAGCAGCCTAAGGGGGACTAGCGGGAGTCCGGAGACCCAGTACTTC.

This clonotype was recorded at least ten times. The rearrangement uses TRBV4-2 and TRBJ1-3; 7 nucleotides match TRBD1. Germline V lookup: CDR1 LGHNA, CDR2 YNFKEQ. The V segment lost 0 bases and the J segment 2 bases; nucleotides outside the gene matches: 7. The CDR3 has 17 amino acids. In nucleotides, the CDR3 is TGTGCCAGCAGCCAAGAACGGACAGGCACCCCTGGAAACACCATATATTTT. Translating it yields CASSQERTGTPGNTIYF.

This clonotype came up many times. The chain uses TRBV7-9 and TRBJ2-7; D gene unclear. Trimming stripped 5 bases from V and 9 bases from J, with 14 bases between. The CDR3 covers 12 residues. Germline lookup yields CDR1 SEHNR and CDR2 FQNEAQ (reference sequence). CDR3 in DNA: TGTGCCAGCAGCCTTGACCTGGTCGGGCAGTACTTC. Amino acid sequence: CASSLDLVGQYF.

A few counts support this clonotype. The rearrangement uses TRBV7-9 and TRBJ2-5, with 9 bases lining up with TRBD1. J lost 3 bases, V lost 3 bases, and 5 bases had no gene match. The CDR3 consists of 15 residues. Germline loops: CDR1 SEHNR, CDR2 FQNEAQ (reference sequence). CDR3 DNA: TGTGCCAGCAGCTTCGGGGACAGGGAGGAAGAGACCCAGTACTTC. Translating gives CASSFGDREEETQYF.

This clonotype was observed a few times. V and J are TRBV20-1 and TRBJ1-5, with a weak D call TRBD1 (6 bases). The CDR3 is 14 residues long. The V and J ends lost 6 bases and 2 bases respectively, with 14 bases between them. CDR1 and CDR2 (germline): DFQATT, SNEGSKA (reference sequence). The CDR3 nucleotides read TGCAGTGCCACGGGACACTCGGGCAATCAGCCCCAGCATTTT. As protein: CSATGHSGNQPQHF.

This sequence joins TRBV7-9 and TRBJ1-1; tentatively, D is TRBD1 (5 bases). The CDR3 runs to 14 residues. Trimming pared 3 bases from V and 4 bases from J, leaving 12 bases between. The germline gives CDR1 SEHNR, CDR2 FQNEAQ (reference sequence). The CDR3 region has the DNA TGTGCCAGCAGCTTCGGGGGGTCGGGCACTGAAGCTTTCTTT. Protein: CASSFGGSGTEAFF.

J is TRBJ2-1 and V is TRBV30; 8 bases align to TRBD2. The germline V gene encodes CDR1 GTSNPN and CDR2 SVGIG (reference sequence). V was pared by 3 bases and J by 9 bases, with 7 bases of the junction left unmatched. The CDR3 spans 13 residues. Written as DNA, the CDR3 is TGTGCCTGGAGATACAGCGGGAGCTCTGAGCAGTTCTTC. It encodes CAWRYSGSSEQFF.

This clonotype was detected ten times or more. This chain uses TRBV27 with TRBJ2-7; TRBD1 or TRBD2 may be the D gene (5 bases each). With 7 bases removed from V and 6 bases from J, the gap between germline ends came to 13 bases. CDR1 MNHEY and CDR2 SMNVEV come from the germline V gene (reference sequence). CDR3 length equals 12 residues. CDR3 residues: CASIGASSEQYF. The CDR3 nucleotides are TGTGCCAGCATTGGGGCTAGCTCCGAGCAGTACTTC.

This clonotype turned up a few times. This chain uses TRBV10-3 with TRBJ2-1; the D gene could be TRBD1 or TRBD2 (5 bases each). The CDR3 has 13 amino acids. The V gene lost 6 bases and the J gene lost 10 bases, with 16 bases spanning the gap. The germline V gene encodes CDR1 ENHRY and CDR2 SYGVKD. This CDR3 is CAISNLLRDEQFF. The CDR3 DNA is TGTGCCATCAGCAACCTGTTGAGGGACGAGCAGTTCTTC.